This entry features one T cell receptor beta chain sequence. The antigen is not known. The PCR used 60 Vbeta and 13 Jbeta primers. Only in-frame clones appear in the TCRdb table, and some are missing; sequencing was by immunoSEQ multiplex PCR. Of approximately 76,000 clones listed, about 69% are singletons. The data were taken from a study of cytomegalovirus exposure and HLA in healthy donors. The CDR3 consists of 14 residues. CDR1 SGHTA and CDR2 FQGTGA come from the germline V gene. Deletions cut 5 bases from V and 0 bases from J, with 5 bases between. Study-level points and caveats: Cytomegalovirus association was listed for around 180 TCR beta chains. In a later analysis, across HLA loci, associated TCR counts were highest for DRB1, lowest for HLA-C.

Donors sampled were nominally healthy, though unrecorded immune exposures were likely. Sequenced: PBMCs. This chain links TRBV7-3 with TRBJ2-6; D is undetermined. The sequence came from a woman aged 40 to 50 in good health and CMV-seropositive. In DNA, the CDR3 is TGTGCCAGCAGCCTCTTCTCTGGGGCCAACGTCCTGACTTTC. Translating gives CASSLFSGANVLTF.